This T cell receptor (beta chain) derives from a study of T cell repertoires in cytomegalovirus infection. In the study overall: Recently identified HLA-C-restricted and well-studied HLA-B-restricted CMV epitopes were used. Public signatures in TCR beta pointed to CMV infection and matching HLA type. Broader study findings: Dominating the ex vivo response were TCR beta clonotypes that were CMV-specific and HLA-C-restricted. Pooled public TCR beta family frequency picked out CMV carriers with the relevant HLA.

Via MiXCR, TCRdb re-called the reads, giving one row per CDR3 protein. The sample includes some 940,000 distinct CDR3 sequences, roughly 30% of them seen just once. Trimming cost V 0 bases and J 6 bases, with 6 bases left between them. This CDR3 has 13 amino acids. Germline values: CDR1 MNHEY, CDR2 SVGAGI. The sample holds a few counts of this clonotype. Its cognate antigen is unknown. Sequences were derived from cultured CD8+ T cells from PBMCs, sampled from culture after CMV antigen stimulation. This TCR came from a human donor in good health (CMV status not recorded). Some clones in this sample may be carry-over from other donors' samples. The chain employs TRBV6-5 and TRBJ2-1; D call uncertain. The CDR3 spells CASSYSNFNEQFF. The CDR3 DNA reads as TGTGCCAGCAGTTACTCGAACTTCAATGAGCAGTTCTTC.